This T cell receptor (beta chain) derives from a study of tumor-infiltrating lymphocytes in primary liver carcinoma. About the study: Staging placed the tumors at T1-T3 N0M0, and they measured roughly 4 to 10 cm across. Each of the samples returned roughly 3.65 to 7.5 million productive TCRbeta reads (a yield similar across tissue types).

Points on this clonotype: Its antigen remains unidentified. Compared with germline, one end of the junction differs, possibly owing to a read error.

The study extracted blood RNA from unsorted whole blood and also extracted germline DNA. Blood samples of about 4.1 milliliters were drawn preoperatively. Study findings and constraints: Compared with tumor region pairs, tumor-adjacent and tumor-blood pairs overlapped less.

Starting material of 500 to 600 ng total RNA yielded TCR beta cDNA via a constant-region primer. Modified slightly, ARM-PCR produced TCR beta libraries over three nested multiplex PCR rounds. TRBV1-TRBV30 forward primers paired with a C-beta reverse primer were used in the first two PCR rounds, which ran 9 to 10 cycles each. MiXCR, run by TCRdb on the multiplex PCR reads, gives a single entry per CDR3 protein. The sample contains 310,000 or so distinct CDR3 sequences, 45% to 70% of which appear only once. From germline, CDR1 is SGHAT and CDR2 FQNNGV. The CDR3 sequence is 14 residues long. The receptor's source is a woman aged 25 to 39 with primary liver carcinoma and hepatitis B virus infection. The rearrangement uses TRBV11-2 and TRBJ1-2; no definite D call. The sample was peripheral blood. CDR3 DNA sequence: TGTGCCAGCAGCTTAGCATTCGTGTTTGGCGGCTATGCCTTC. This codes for CASSLAFVFGGYAF.